These 29 T cell receptor beta chains came from one sample sequenced in a study of T cell repertoires in cytomegalovirus infection. Their antigen targets remain unknown. TCRdb redid the calling of the reads with MiXCR, one entry per CDR3 protein. Of under 850,000 distinct CDR3 sequences in the sample, roughly a third were seen once. The material was cultured PBMCs, obtained from culture after CMV antigen stimulation. All receptors derive from a human donor in good health (CMV status not recorded). Some clones in this sample may be carry-over from other donors' samples.

The V call is TRBV7-9, the J call TRBJ2-6, with a possible D match to TRBD1 (7 bases). V was shortened by 6 bases and J by 4 bases, with 13 bases between the two germline ends. From germline, CDR1 is SEHNR and CDR2 FQNEAQ (reference sequence). This CDR3 has 15 residues. The CDR3 DNA follows: TGTGCCAGCAGGGAGGGGGCGTCCGGGGCCAACGTCCTGACTTTC. The encoded protein is CASREGASGANVLTF.

The sample holds a few counts of this clonotype. This CDR3 reads CASSTRFSPEQYF. In nucleotides, the CDR3 is TGTGCCAGTAGTACGAGGTTCTCCCCCGAGCAGTACTTC. The V and J genes are TRBV19 and TRBJ2-7; D remains unclear. Trimming cost V 4 bases and J 6 bases, with 13 bases left between them. Germline loops: CDR1 LNHDA, CDR2 SQIVND (reference sequence). The CDR3 spans 13 residues.

V and J are TRBV12-3 or TRBV12-4 and TRBJ2-5; a possible D gene is TRBD2 (6 bases). V was trimmed by 5 bases and J by 4 bases, leaving 17 bases between them. The CDR3 sequence is 15 residues long. CDR3 protein: CASSLFAGTGETQYF. Here the CDR3 DNA reads TGTGCCAGCAGTCTATTCGCGGGGACCGGAGAGACCCAGTACTTC.

This sequence joins TRBV28 and TRBJ2-5, with D perhaps TRBD2 (5 bases). V lost 3 bases to trimming and J lost 3 bases, with 8 bases between them. CDR3 size: 13 residues. Germline values: CDR1 MDHEN, CDR2 SYDVKM. The CDR3 spells CASSFISEETQYF. In DNA form, the CDR3 reads TGTGCCAGCAGTTTTATTAGCGAAGAGACCCAGTACTTC.

The chain has TRBV5-4 and TRBJ1-2; TRBD1 aligns across 9 bases. Looked up from germline, CDR1 is SGHNT and CDR2 is YYREEE (reference sequence). This CDR3 has 16 amino acids. The V gene end was trimmed by 5 bases and the J gene end by 4 bases; junction bases not matched to a gene: 12. The CDR3 spells CASRPTAGTGTYGYTF. The CDR3 DNA is TGTGCCAGCAGGCCAACAGCCGGGACAGGGACCTATGGCTACACCTTC.

Only a few counts were recorded for this clonotype. V is TRBV6-1 and J is TRBJ2-7; no firm D call. V was cut by 5 bases and J by 3 bases, with 23 bases left in between. CDR3 length: 17 amino acids. In germline, CDR1 is MNHNS, CDR2 SASEGT. CDR3 region: CASSYRVSGLAFYEQYF. The DNA of the CDR3 is TGTGCCAGCAGTTATCGCGTTTCGGGTCTCGCTTTCTACGAGCAGTACTTC.

The chain carries TRBV5-1 and TRBJ2-1, with 8 positions matching TRBD2. Germline V gene data show CDR1 as SGHRS and CDR2 as YFSETQ. J gave up 4 bases and V 2 bases, and 5 bases lay outside the gene matches. The CDR3 is 15 amino acids. CDR3 residues: CASSFQAGAYNEQFF. CDR3 coding DNA: TGCGCCAGCAGCTTCCAAGCGGGGGCGTACAATGAGCAGTTCTTC.

The rearrangement links TRBV7-9 to TRBJ2-7, with 8 bases lining up with TRBD2. After removal of 7 bases from V and 4 bases from J, the junction contained 9 bases not matched to a gene. Germline V gives CDR1 SEHNR, CDR2 FQNEAQ (reference sequence). The CDR3 has 14 amino acids. CDR3 region: CASTGRERVYEQYF. In nucleotides, the CDR3 is TGTGCCAGCACCGGGAGGGAGCGCGTTTACGAGCAGTACTTC.

CDR3 region: CASRPPSNLNEGPANEQFF. The CDR3 DNA sequence: TGTGCCAGCAGGCCCCCCTCCAACCTCAATGAAGGCCCGGCCAATGAGCAGTTCTTC. The chain carries TRBV7-4 and TRBJ2-1; D uncertain. Germline V gives CDR1 SGHVT, CDR2 SQSDAQ. The CDR3 is 19 amino acids. Between the trimmed V and J ends, which lost 6 bases and 6 bases, there was a span of 30 bases.

The V gene is TRBV18, the J gene TRBJ1-2; D gene uncertain. The CDR3 consists of 16 residues. V was shortened by 4 bases and J by 1 base, with 16 bases between the two germline ends. Germline V gene sequence: CDR1 KGHSH, CDR2 LQKENI. CDR3 nucleotide sequence: TGTGCCAGCTCACGTACCTCCCCGGGGAATAACTATGGCTACACCTTC. This encodes CASSRTSPGNNYGYTF.

Many counts were recorded for this clonotype. The CDR3 DNA reads as TGTGCCAGCAGCCTAATGACAGGGAAGTACCAAGAGACCCAGTACTTC. Translated, it gives CASSLMTGKYQETQYF. The chain combines TRBV7-2 with TRBJ2-5, with 7 bases that match TRBD1. The germline gives CDR1 SGHTA, CDR2 FQGNSA. The CDR3 extends over 16 amino acids. The trim removed 5 bases at V and 0 bases at J, leaving 9 bases unmatched.

V usage is TRBV27 and J usage is TRBJ2-7, with a weak D call TRBD1 (6 bases). V was pared by 0 bases and J by 3 bases, with 15 bases between. Germline CDR1 is MNHEY and CDR2 is SMNVEV (reference sequence). The CDR3 spans 16 residues. The CDR3 loop is CASSLSQGVGHYEQYF. The CDR3 DNA follows: TGTGCCAGCAGTTTATCGCAGGGAGTGGGACACTACGAGCAGTACTTC.

The sample holds many counts of this clonotype. The chain joins TRBV7-2 to TRBJ2-7; D is uncertain. Germline CDR1 and CDR2: SGHTA and FQGNSA. This CDR3 is 14 amino acids long. Trimming removed 4 bases from V and 2 bases from J, with 12 bases in between. CDR3: CASSSQALAYEQYF. The CDR3 DNA reads TGTGCCAGCAGCTCCCAAGCGCTTGCCTACGAGCAGTACTTC.

V is TRBV20-1 and J is TRBJ2-7, with D unclear. Per germline, CDR1 DFQATT and CDR2 SNEGSKA (reference sequence). The V end lost 5 bases, the J end lost 5 bases, and 16 bases lay between the germline ends. The CDR3 totals 13 residues. The CDR3 protein is CSAPEGQLDEQYF. CDR3 DNA sequence: TGCAGTGCTCCCGAAGGGCAGCTGGACGAGCAGTACTTC.

This clonotype appeared a few times. The chain carries TRBV6-1 and TRBJ1-6, with D uncertain. V lost 6 bases and J lost 1, with 10 bases in between. Germline-derived CDR1 and CDR2 are MNHNS and SASEGT. This CDR3 is 15 amino acids long. The DNA for the CDR3 is TGTGCCAGCAGCCCTATGGCGTCCTATAATTCACCCCTCCACTTT. As protein: CASSPMASYNSPLHF.

V and J are TRBV27 and TRBJ1-1; unclear D gene. The CDR3 sequence is 12 residues long. Germline-derived CDR1 and CDR2 are MNHEY and SMNVEV (reference sequence). V was pared by 6 bases and J by 4 bases, with 9 bases between. CDR3 region: CASRTGSTEAFF. The CDR3, as DNA: TGTGCCAGCAGAACCGGGAGCACTGAAGCTTTCTTT.

This clonotype was found a few times. This rearrangement joins TRBV7-8 to TRBJ2-2; tentative D call: TRBD2 (6 bases). V gave up 8 bases and J gave up 1 base, with 17 bases separating them. The CDR3 runs to 16 residues. Germline V gene sequence: CDR1 SGHVS, CDR2 FQNEAQ. CDR3 loop: CASARRATLNTGELFF. In nucleotides, the CDR3 is TGTGCCAGCGCGCGGAGGGCAACGCTGAACACCGGGGAGCTGTTTTTT.

V and J are TRBV20-1 and TRBJ1-3; D possibly corresponds to TRBD1 (6 bases). V was trimmed by 6 bases and J by 3 bases, leaving 12 bases between them. Germline V gene lookup returns CDR1 DFQATT and CDR2 SNEGSKA (reference sequence). The CDR3 covers 13 residues. The CDR3 reads CSASGEYGNTIYF. CDR3 coding DNA: TGCAGTGCATCAGGGGAGTATGGAAACACCATATATTTT.

The chain is built from TRBV19 and TRBJ1-1; TRBD1 matches 10 bases. V shed 9 bases, J shed 3 bases, and the junction held 7 bases outside the gene matches. Germline V gene data show CDR1 as LNHDA and CDR2 as SQIVND (reference sequence). The CDR3 totals 14 residues. DNA of the CDR3: TGTGCCAGCAGACAGGGGGCTTCGTACACTGAAGCTTTCTTT. Translated: CASRQGASYTEAFF. Together with reference TRBV19 and TRBJ1-1, the CDR3 gives the full variable domain: DGGITQSPKYLFRKEGQNVTLSCEQNLNHDAMYWYRQDPGQGLRLIYYSQIVNDFQKGDIAEGYSVSREKKESFPLTVTSAQKNPTAFYLCASRQGASYTEAFFGQGTRLTVV.

This clonotype turned up a few times. The rearrangement links TRBV6-8 to TRBJ2-3, with 7 bases matching TRBD2. V shed 2 bases and J 0 bases; nucleotides not matched to a gene: 8. The CDR3 contains 17 residues. CDR1 MNHGY and CDR2 SAAAGT come from the germline V gene. This CDR3 reads CASSYGILATSTDTQYF. The CDR3 DNA reads as TGTGCCAGCAGTTACGGGATACTAGCGACTAGCACAGATACGCAGTATTTT.

This clonotype was observed many times. The chain is built from TRBV7-8 and TRBJ2-7, with 9 bases lining up with TRBD2. The CDR3 has 15 amino acids. The V gene end was trimmed by 2 bases and the J gene end by 2 bases; junction bases not matched to a gene: 4. Looked up from germline, CDR1 is SGHVS and CDR2 is FQNEAQ. The CDR3 sequence is CASSLMTSGPYEQYF. In nucleotides, the CDR3 is TGTGCCAGCAGCTTAATGACTAGCGGACCCTACGAGCAGTACTTC. Filled out from reference TRBV7-8 and TRBJ2-7, the complete variable domain reads GAGVSQSPRYKVAKRGQDVALRCDPISGHVSLFWYQQALGQGPEFLTYFQNEAQLDKSGLPSDRFFAERPEGSVSTLKIQRTQQEDSAVYLCASSLMTSGPYEQYFGPGTRLTVT.

V is TRBV2 and J is TRBJ1-5, with no clear D. The germline CDR1 and CDR2 sequences are SNHLY and FYNNEI. Trimming left V 4 bases short and J 0 bases short, with 13 bases between. CDR3 size: 16 residues. The CDR3, as DNA: TGTGCCAGCAGTGTACGGCAGATTTATAGCAATCAGCCCCAGCATTTT. This codes for CASSVRQIYSNQPQHF.

This sequence joins TRBV7-8 and TRBJ2-7, with 7 bases aligning to TRBD1. The V segment lost 5 bases and the J segment 3 bases; nucleotides outside the gene matches: 10. The CDR3 runs 15 residues. Germline V CDR1 and CDR2: SGHVS, FQNEAQ. The CDR3 reads CASSPSRGTVYEQYF. CDR3 sequence (DNA): TGTGCCAGCAGCCCTAGTAGGGGGACAGTCTACGAGCAGTACTTC. The full variable domain, its missing parts supplied by reference TRBV7-8 and TRBJ2-7, is GAGVSQSPRYKVAKRGQDVALRCDPISGHVSLFWYQQALGQGPEFLTYFQNEAQLDKSGLPSDRFFAERPEGSVSTLKIQRTQQEDSAVYLCASSPSRGTVYEQYFGPGTRLTVT.

The rearrangement joins TRBV28 to TRBJ2-7; D might be TRBD2 (5 bases). This CDR3 is 13 amino acids long. Germline V gene sequence: CDR1 MDHEN, CDR2 SYDVKM. V was trimmed by 5 bases and J by 2 bases, leaving 10 bases between them. The CDR3 DNA reads as TGTGCCAGCAGTGATCGGGGTACCTACGAGCAGTACTTC. This codes for CASSDRGTYEQYF.

This clonotype was counted a few times. The rearrangement joins TRBV2 to TRBJ2-3, with D possibly matching TRBD2 (6 bases). The CDR3 totals 15 residues. Trimming cost V 5 bases and J 0 bases, with 12 bases left between them. Germline CDR1 reads SNHLY; CDR2 reads FYNNEI. The CDR3 DNA sequence: TGTGCCAGCAGTTATCCGGGACTTAGCACAGATACGCAGTATTTT. This gives the protein CASSYPGLSTDTQYF.

This clonotype has a handful of counts. The chain joins TRBV7-9 to TRBJ2-1, with D uncertain. V lost 4 bases and J lost 7, with 14 bases in between. In germline, CDR1 is SEHNR, CDR2 FQNEAQ (reference sequence). This CDR3 is 14 amino acids long. CDR3 sequence reads: CASSSGHGWNEQFF. Written as DNA, the CDR3 is TGTGCCAGCAGCTCCGGTCACGGATGGAATGAGCAGTTCTTC.

The chain recombines TRBV20-1 with TRBJ2-7, with 8 bases lining up with TRBD1. Germline CDR1 is DFQATT and CDR2 is SNEGSKA (reference sequence). Trimming at V came to 3 bases and at J to 6 bases, leaving 10 bases not matched to a gene. CDR3 length equals 14 residues. For the CDR3, the DNA is TGCAGTGCTAGCACGGGACCACAGGGGGGCGAGCAGTACTTC. Amino acid sequence: CSASTGPQGGEQYF.

V and J are TRBV7-9 and TRBJ1-1; 7 bases agree with TRBD1. Germline V CDR1 and CDR2: SEHNR, FQNEAQ (reference sequence). Unmatched junction bases numbered 9, after V lost 6 bases and J lost 8 bases. This CDR3 region has 13 residues. The CDR3 bases are TGTGCCAGCAGACTGACAGGGTACGACGAAGCTTTCTTT. Translation gives CASRLTGYDEAFF.

This clonotype has a handful of counts. The rearrangement uses TRBV19 and TRBJ2-5, with 7 bases matching TRBD2. This CDR3 region has 16 residues. J lost 1 base, V lost 4 bases, and 9 bases had no gene match. CDR1 is LNHDA and CDR2 is SQIVND in the germline V gene (reference sequence). The CDR3 is CASSTTGGTFQETQYF. Written as DNA, the CDR3 is TGTGCCAGTAGTACGACGGGGGGAACTTTCCAAGAGACCCAGTACTTC. Supplemented by reference TRBV19 and TRBJ2-5, the full variable domain reads DGGITQSPKYLFRKEGQNVTLSCEQNLNHDAMYWYRQDPGQGLRLIYYSQIVNDFQKGDIAEGYSVSREKKESFPLTVTSAQKNPTAFYLCASSTTGGTFQETQYFGPGTRLLVL.